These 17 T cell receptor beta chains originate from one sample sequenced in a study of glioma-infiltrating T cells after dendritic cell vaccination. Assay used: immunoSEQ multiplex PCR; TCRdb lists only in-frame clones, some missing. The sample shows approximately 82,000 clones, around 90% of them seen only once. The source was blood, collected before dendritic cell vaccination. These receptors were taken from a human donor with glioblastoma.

The CDR3 nucleotides read TGTGCCATCAGGGATATTACAGGGAACTATGGCTACACCTTC. It is translated as CAIRDITGNYGYTF. The chain recombines TRBV10-3 with TRBJ1-2; D is possibly TRBD1 (6 bases). CDR1 is ENHRY, CDR2 SYGVKD, per germline. The CDR3 totals 14 residues. V was trimmed by 6 bases and J by 2 bases, leaving 13 bases between them.

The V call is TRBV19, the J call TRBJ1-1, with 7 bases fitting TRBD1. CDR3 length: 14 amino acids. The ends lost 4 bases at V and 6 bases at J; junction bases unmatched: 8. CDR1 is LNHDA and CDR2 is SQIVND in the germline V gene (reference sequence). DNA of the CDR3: TGTGCCAGTAGTACAGGGGGTTTATTGCCTGAAGCTTTCTTT. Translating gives CASSTGGLLPEAFF.

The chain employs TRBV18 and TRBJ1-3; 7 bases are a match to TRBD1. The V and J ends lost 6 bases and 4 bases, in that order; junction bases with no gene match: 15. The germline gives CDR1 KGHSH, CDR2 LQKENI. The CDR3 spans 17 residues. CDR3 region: CASSRRRTGTEGNTIYF. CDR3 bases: TGTGCCAGCTCCCGCCGTCGAACCGGGACAGAAGGAAACACCATATATTTT.

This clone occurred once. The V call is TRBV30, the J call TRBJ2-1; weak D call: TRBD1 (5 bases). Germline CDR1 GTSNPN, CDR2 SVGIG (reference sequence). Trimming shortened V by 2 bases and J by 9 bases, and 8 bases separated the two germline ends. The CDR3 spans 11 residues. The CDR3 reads CAWSQGAEQFF. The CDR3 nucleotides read TGTGCCTGGAGTCAGGGTGCTGAGCAGTTCTTC.

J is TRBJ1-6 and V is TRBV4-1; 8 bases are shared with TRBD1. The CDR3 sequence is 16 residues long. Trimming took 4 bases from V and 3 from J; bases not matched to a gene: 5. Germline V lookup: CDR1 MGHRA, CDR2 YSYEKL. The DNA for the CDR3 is TGCGCCAGCAGCCCGAGCGGACAGGGCTATAATTCACCCCTCCACTTT. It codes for CASSPSGQGYNSPLHF.

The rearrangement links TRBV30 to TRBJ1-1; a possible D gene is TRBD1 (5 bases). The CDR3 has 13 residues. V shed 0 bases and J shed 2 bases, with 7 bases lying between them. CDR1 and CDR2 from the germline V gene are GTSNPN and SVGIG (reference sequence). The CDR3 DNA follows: TGTGCCTGGAGTGTACAGGATAACACTGAAGCTTTCTTT. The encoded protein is CAWSVQDNTEAFF.

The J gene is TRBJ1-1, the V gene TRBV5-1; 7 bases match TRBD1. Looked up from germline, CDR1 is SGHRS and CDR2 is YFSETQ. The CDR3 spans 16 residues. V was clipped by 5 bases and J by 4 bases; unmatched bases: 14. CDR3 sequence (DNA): TGCGCCAGCAGTACCGACAGGGATCTTCGGAGCACTGAAGCTTTCTTT. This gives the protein CASSTDRDLRSTEAFF.

DNA of the CDR3: TGTGCCAGCTCTCTACGTTCTAGCGACGAGCAGTACTTC. Its translation is CASSLRSSDEQYF. The rearrangement joins TRBV18 to TRBJ2-5; perhaps TRBD2 as D (6 bases). Matching the DNA end better, TRBJ2-7 makes the J call doubtful. The CDR3 covers 13 residues. Germline CDR1 and CDR2: KGHSH and LQKENI.

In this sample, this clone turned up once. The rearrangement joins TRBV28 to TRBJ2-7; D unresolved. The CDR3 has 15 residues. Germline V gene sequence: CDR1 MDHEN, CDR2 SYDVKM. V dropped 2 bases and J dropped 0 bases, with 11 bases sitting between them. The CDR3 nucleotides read TGTGCCAGCAGTTTAGCTCGGCGGAGCTCCTACGAGCAGTACTTC. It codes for CASSLARRSSYEQYF. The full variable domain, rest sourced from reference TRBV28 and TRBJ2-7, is DVKVTQSSRYLVKRTGEKVFLECVQDMDHENMFWYRQDPGLGLRLIYFSYDVKMKEKGDIPEGYSVSREKKERFSLILESASTNQTSMYLCASSLARRSSYEQYFGPGTRLTVT.

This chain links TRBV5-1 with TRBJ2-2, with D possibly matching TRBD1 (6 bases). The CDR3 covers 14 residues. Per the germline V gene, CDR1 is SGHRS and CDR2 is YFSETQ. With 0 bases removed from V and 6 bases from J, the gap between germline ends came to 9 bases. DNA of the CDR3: TGCGCCAGCAGCTTGGTACAGGGCGCCGGGGAGCTGTTTTTT. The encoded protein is CASSLVQGAGELFF.

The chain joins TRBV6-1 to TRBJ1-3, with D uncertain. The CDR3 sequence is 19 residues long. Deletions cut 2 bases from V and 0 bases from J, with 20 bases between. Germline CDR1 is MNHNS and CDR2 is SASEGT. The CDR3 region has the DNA TGTGCCAGCAGTGAACGCGGGGTTTCATCTCTCGGCTCTGGAAACACCATATATTTT. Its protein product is CASSERGVSSLGSGNTIYF.

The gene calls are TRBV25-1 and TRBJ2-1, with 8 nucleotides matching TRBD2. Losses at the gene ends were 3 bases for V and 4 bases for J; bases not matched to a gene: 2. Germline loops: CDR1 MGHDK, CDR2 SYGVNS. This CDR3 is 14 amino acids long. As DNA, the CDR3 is TGTGCCAGCAGTGAGATAGCGGGGTACAATGAGCAGTTCTTC. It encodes CASSEIAGYNEQFF.

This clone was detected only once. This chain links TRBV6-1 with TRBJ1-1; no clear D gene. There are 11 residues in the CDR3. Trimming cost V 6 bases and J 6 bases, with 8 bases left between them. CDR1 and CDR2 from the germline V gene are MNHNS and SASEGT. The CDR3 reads CASSFGSEAFF. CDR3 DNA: TGTGCCAGCAGCTTTGGCTCTGAAGCTTTCTTT.

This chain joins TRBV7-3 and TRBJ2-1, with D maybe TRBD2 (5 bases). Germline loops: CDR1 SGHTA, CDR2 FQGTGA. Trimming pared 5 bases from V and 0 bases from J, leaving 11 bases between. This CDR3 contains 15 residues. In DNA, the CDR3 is TGTGCCAGCAGCCCACGGGAATCCTCCTACAATGAGCAGTTCTTC. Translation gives CASSPRESSYNEQFF.

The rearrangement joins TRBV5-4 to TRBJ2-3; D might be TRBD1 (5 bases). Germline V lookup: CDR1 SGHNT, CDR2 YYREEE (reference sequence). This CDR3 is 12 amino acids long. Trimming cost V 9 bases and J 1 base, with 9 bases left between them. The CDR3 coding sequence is TGTGCCACCTTAGGGGGCACAGATACGCAGTATTTT. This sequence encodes CATLGGTDTQYF.

The CDR3 coding sequence is TGTGCCAGCAAGCCTCGACTAGCGGGGAACACAGATACGCAGTATTTT. Protein product: CASKPRLAGNTDTQYF. The chain has TRBV27 and TRBJ2-3, with 11 bases aligning to TRBD2. The CDR3 sequence is 16 residues long. Germline lookup yields CDR1 MNHEY and CDR2 SMNVEV (reference sequence). V was pared by 7 bases and J by 2 bases, with 8 bases of the junction left unmatched.

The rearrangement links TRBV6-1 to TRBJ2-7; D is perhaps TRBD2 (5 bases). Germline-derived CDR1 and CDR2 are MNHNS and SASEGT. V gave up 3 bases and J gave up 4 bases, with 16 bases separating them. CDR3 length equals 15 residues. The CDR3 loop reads CASSEGSGPRYEQYF. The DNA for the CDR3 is TGTGCCAGCAGTGAGGGGAGTGGGCCCAGATACGAGCAGTACTTC.